This passage covers 25 T cell receptor beta chains from one sample sequenced in a study of immune heterogeneity within non-small cell lung tumors. The template for each sample was roughly 600 ng of genomic DNA, which had been extracted from bulk tumor tissue. Far-apart biopsies, several per primary tumor, were taken during surgery. Curative operations were performed on patients who had untreated, newly diagnosed non-small cell lung cancer. TCR beta CDR3 was amplified by multiplex PCR, first round around 10 cycles, 32 V and 13 J primers. A single record per CDR3 protein comes from TCRdb applying MiXCR to the multiplex PCR reads. Here the sample spans around 19,000 distinct CDR3 sequences, under 30% being singletons. Sequencing was done on a sample of lung tumor tissue. The receptors come from a man aged 40-49 years with non-small cell lung cancer.

This clonotype is judged medium-sized (0.01 to 0.1%). In nucleotides, the CDR3 is TGTGCCAGCAGCCAAGAGGGCGGGAGGGTGTCCTACGAGCAGTACTTC. It encodes CASSQEGGRVSYEQYF. The rearrangement joins TRBV4-2 to TRBJ2-7; 9 bases are a match to TRBD2. The CDR3 totals 16 residues. With 0 bases clipped from V and 1 base from J, the junction kept 4 bases outside the gene matches. CDR1 LGHNA and CDR2 YNFKEQ come from the germline V gene.

Points on this clonotype: The CDR3 end shows no conserved phenylalanine or tryptophan, and so a read error is likely. The chain employs TRBV19 and TRBJ1-5, with D perhaps TRBD1 (5 bases). CDR3 length: 15 amino acids. Between the trimmed V and J ends, which lost 5 bases and 8 bases, there was a span of 19 bases. Germline V gene lookup returns CDR1 LNHDA and CDR2 SQIVND (reference sequence). CDR3 loop: CASSGARDRYKPQHL. CDR3 sequence (DNA): TGTGCCAGTAGTGGCGCCCGGGACCGCTACAAGCCCCAGCATCTT.

A note on this clonotype: It may be a read error: a sequence one base away is much more abundant. The genes are TRBV30 and TRBJ1-1; TRBD1 is a possible D gene (6 bases). Per germline, CDR1 GTSNPN and CDR2 SVGIG (reference sequence). The CDR3 runs 13 residues. The CDR3 DNA follows: TGTGCCCGGAGCAAGGGGGGGAACACTGAAGCTTTCTTT. Its translation is CARSKGGNTEAFF.

As concerns this clonotype: A much larger clone lies one base from this, so it may be a read error. The chain recombines TRBV11-2 with TRBJ2-7; D unresolved. The V gene's germline CDR1 is SGHAT and CDR2 FQNNGV. V lost 5 bases to trimming and J lost 6 bases, with 17 bases between them. The CDR3 covers 14 residues. Written as DNA, the CDR3 is TGTGCCAGCAGCCCCTATTCTAGGGCATCCGAGCAGTACTTC. This gives the protein CASSPYSRASEQYF. Looking up the rest from reference TRBV11-2 and TRBJ2-7 gives the full variable domain: EAGVAQSPRYKIIEKRQSVAFWCNPISGHATLYWYQQILGQGPKLLIQFQNNGVVDDSQLPKDRFSAERLKGVDSTLKIQPAKLEDSAVYLCASSPYSRASEQYFGPGTRLTVT.

About this clonotype: This CDR3 is missing its conserved last phenylalanine or tryptophan, likely due to a read error. CDR3 sequence: CAWSVGGVGGNTIYS. Written as DNA, the CDR3 is TGTGCCTGGAGTGTAGGGGGCGTCGGCGGCAACACCATATATTCT. This chain connects TRBV30 to TRBJ1-3; 7 bases fit TRBD1. Looked up from germline, CDR1 is GTSNPN and CDR2 is SVGIG (reference sequence). Germline trimming cut 0 bases from V and 7 bases from J; bases unmatched to any gene: 9. The CDR3 totals 15 residues.

There are a few counts of this clonotype. This chain joins TRBV6-1 and TRBJ1-4; TRBD1 aligns across 7 bases. The germline V gene encodes CDR1 MNHNS and CDR2 SASEGT. CDR3 size: 15 residues. The trim removed 2 bases at V and 7 bases at J, leaving 7 bases unmatched. CDR3 in DNA: TGTGCCAGCAGTGAACCCGGGCAGGGGGGTGAAAAACTGTTTTTT. Its protein is CASSEPGQGGEKLFF.

This clonotype was counted between two and nine times. V usage is TRBV20-1 and J usage is TRBJ1-5; D ambiguous. The germline CDR1 and CDR2 sequences are DFQATT and SNEGSKA (reference sequence). This CDR3 comprises 11 residues. Deletions cut 5 bases from V and 7 bases from J, with 9 bases between. CDR3 region: CSAGQSQPQHF. The CDR3 DNA follows: TGCAGTGCTGGGCAAAGCCAGCCCCAGCATTTT.

V usage is TRBV20-1 and J usage is TRBJ1-3; 7 nucleotides align to TRBD1. The V gene end was trimmed by 5 bases and the J gene end by 0 bases; junction bases not matched to a gene: 7. This CDR3 has 15 residues. Germline values: CDR1 DFQATT, CDR2 SNEGSKA (reference sequence). This CDR3 reads CSAARDSSSGNTIYF. The CDR3 nucleotides read TGCAGTGCTGCGAGGGACAGTAGCTCTGGAAACACCATATATTTT.

This clonotype was seen more than once but under ten times. Here the CDR3 DNA reads TGTGCCAGCACCCCTCGTCAGGATACGCAGTATTTT. Encoded protein: CASTPRQDTQYF. This chain joins TRBV12-3 or TRBV12-4 and TRBJ2-3; no definite D call. The CDR3 totals 12 residues. V dropped 7 bases and J dropped 6 bases, with 11 bases sitting between them.

This clonotype appeared many times. In DNA form, the CDR3 reads TGTGCCATCAGTGAGCCATCGGCCGTGGGACTAGCAGCCAATGAGCAGTTCTTC. Its translation: CAISEPSAVGLAANEQFF. The chain has TRBV10-3 and TRBJ2-1; 9 nucleotides match TRBD2. This CDR3 is 18 amino acids long. Germline assignment: CDR1 ENHRY and CDR2 SYGVKD. Trimming cost V 2 bases and J 6 bases; bases outside gene matches: 14.

About this clonotype itself: With a much larger clone just one base away, this may be a read error. The V and J genes are TRBV6-5 and TRBJ2-5, with D uncertain. The CDR3 runs to 16 residues. The ends were cut back, 2 bases at V and 1 base at J, with 14 bases in the middle. Looked up from germline, CDR1 is MNHEY and CDR2 is SVGAGI. The CDR3 DNA reads TGTGCCAGCAGTTACGCCCCTTTTGTGGCCCAAGAGACCCAGTACTTC. Translation gives CASSYAPFVAQETQYF.

This clonotype was seen at least ten times. J is TRBJ1-6 and V is TRBV3-1; D unresolved. Trimming shortened V by 8 bases and J by 10 bases, and 18 bases separated the two germline ends. This CDR3 region has 14 residues. From germline, CDR1 is LGHDT and CDR2 YNNKEL (reference sequence). The CDR3 sequence: CASGREGAYSPLHF. The CDR3 coding sequence is TGTGCCAGCGGCCGGGAGGGAGCGTACTCACCCCTCCACTTT.

V is TRBV12-3 or TRBV12-4 and J is TRBJ2-7; no firm D call. The CDR3 runs 13 residues. V lost 6 bases and J 6 bases, leaving 15 bases between the germline ends. DNA for the CDR3: TGTGCCAGCAGCGCTACCTGGTCGGGCGAGCAGTACTTC. This codes for CASSATWSGEQYF.

This clonotype appeared a few times. This sequence joins TRBV4-2 and TRBJ1-2, with D possibly being TRBD1 (6 bases). Germline V gives CDR1 LGHNA, CDR2 YNFKEQ. This CDR3 comprises 15 residues. V was cut by 3 bases and J by 0 bases, with 11 bases left in between. The CDR3 sequence is CASSHPGEANYGYTF. The CDR3 DNA follows: TGTGCCAGCAGCCACCCAGGGGAAGCTAACTATGGCTACACCTTC.

To note about this clonotype: A much larger clone sits a single nucleotide away, making a read error possible. The chain links TRBV20-1 to TRBJ2-1, with D perhaps matching TRBD2 (6 bases). Trimming took off 6 bases at V and 4 bases at J, with 19 bases between the two ends. The CDR3 spans 15 residues. CDR1 DFQATT and CDR2 SNEGSKA come from the germline V gene (reference sequence). The CDR3 region has the DNA TGCAGTGCCCAAGCCGGGACTTGCGGTTACAATGAGCAGTTCTTC. Its translation: CSAQAGTCGYNEQFF.

Points on this clonotype: Just one base apart from a much larger clone, this may be a read error. This is likely a read error, given that the CDR3 carries no conserved phenylalanine or tryptophan at its end. V usage is TRBV12-3 or TRBV12-4 and J usage is TRBJ2-7; the match to TRBD1 covers 7 bases. The CDR3 is 14 amino acids. V lost 3 bases and J lost 6; bases outside the gene matches: 8. The chain's CDR3 is CASSFGQVGSEQYL. The CDR3 nucleotides are TGTGCCAGCAGTTTCGGACAGGTGGGGTCCGAGCAGTACTTA.

The chain recombines TRBV5-4 with TRBJ1-3; 9 bases map to TRBD1. Germline trimming cut 4 bases from V and 2 bases from J; bases unmatched to any gene: 7. The CDR3 extends over 16 amino acids. Germline V CDR1 and CDR2: SGHNT, YYREEE (reference sequence). The CDR3 loop reads CASSRDRASAGNTIYF. CDR3 DNA: TGTGCCAGCAGCCGGGACAGGGCTTCAGCTGGAAACACCATATATTTT.

Relative to its sample, this clonotype is medium-sized (0.01 to 0.1%). The chain recombines TRBV15 with TRBJ2-7; no definite D call. CDR1 is LNHNV and CDR2 is YYDKDF in the germline V gene (reference sequence). Trimming stripped 0 bases from V and 3 bases from J, with 12 bases between. This CDR3 region has 15 residues. CDR3 in amino acids: CATSREVVLGYEQYF. The CDR3 nucleotides read TGTGCCACCAGCAGAGAGGTCGTTTTGGGCTACGAGCAGTACTTC.

Relative to its sample, this clonotype is medium-sized. This rearrangement joins TRBV28 to TRBJ2-3; weak D call: TRBD1 (5 bases). The CDR3 has 15 residues. Trimming stripped 3 bases from V and 4 bases from J, with 14 bases between. Germline CDR1 is MDHEN and CDR2 is SYDVKM. The chain's CDR3 is CASSFWQGNADTQYF. CDR3 DNA: TGTGCCAGCAGTTTCTGGCAGGGAAACGCAGATACGCAGTATTTT.

This clonotype was recorded at least ten times. The chain is built from TRBV6-1 and TRBJ2-7; weak D call: TRBD1 (5 bases). Germline CDR1 reads MNHNS; CDR2 reads SASEGT. CDR3 length equals 10 residues. The V and J ends lost 5 bases and 9 bases respectively, with 8 bases between them. CDR3 in DNA: TGTGCCAGCAGTAACAGGCCGCAGTACTTC. This codes for CASSNRPQYF.

This clonotype appeared once. V usage is TRBV6-2 or TRBV6-3 and J usage is TRBJ2-6; D unresolved. Germline V CDR1 and CDR2: MNHEY, SVGEGT. The V gene lost 6 bases and the J gene lost 2 bases, with 11 bases spanning the gap. This CDR3 is built from 15 residues. CDR3 amino acids: CASRGMGTGANVLTF. CDR3 DNA sequence: TGTGCCAGCAGAGGAATGGGGACTGGGGCCAACGTCCTGACTTTC.

The chain links TRBV5-5 to TRBJ1-5; D is ambiguous. Per germline, CDR1 SGHKS and CDR2 YYEKEE (reference sequence). CDR3 length equals 14 residues. With 2 bases removed from V and 0 bases from J, the gap between germline ends came to 6 bases. CDR3: CASSFADSNQPQHF. Here the CDR3 DNA reads TGTGCCAGCAGCTTCGCCGATAGCAATCAGCCCCAGCATTTT.

This clonotype has more than one count but fewer than ten. The chain carries TRBV28 and TRBJ2-5; the match to TRBD1 covers 7 bases. V trimming: 6 bases; J trimming: 7 bases; junction bases outside the gene matches: 8. Germline CDR1 and CDR2: MDHEN and SYDVKM. The CDR3 sequence is 13 residues long. CDR3 protein: CASSVTGEGTQYF. Written as DNA, the CDR3 is TGTGCCAGCAGCGTAACAGGGGAAGGGACCCAGTACTTC. The variable domain in full, completed from reference TRBV28 and TRBJ2-5, reads DVKVTQSSRYLVKRTGEKVFLECVQDMDHENMFWYRQDPGLGLRLIYFSYDVKMKEKGDIPEGYSVSREKKERFSLILESASTNQTSMYLCASSVTGEGTQYFGPGTRLLVL.

This clonotype was seen many times. The chain recombines TRBV10-3 with TRBJ2-7, with unresolved D. V lost 3 bases and J 4 bases, leaving 10 bases between the germline ends. The CDR3 is made up of 13 amino acids. Germline V lookup: CDR1 ENHRY, CDR2 SYGVKD. This chain's CDR3 is CAISDDSEYEQYF. In DNA, the CDR3 is TGTGCCATCAGTGATGACTCGGAATACGAGCAGTACTTC.

This clonotype was observed a few times. The gene calls are TRBV5-5 and TRBJ1-2, with D possibly TRBD1 on 6 matching bases. The CDR3 length is 14 residues. The V gene lost 0 bases and the J gene lost 3 bases, with 9 bases spanning the gap. From germline, CDR1 is SGHKS and CDR2 YYEKEE (reference sequence). CDR3 DNA sequence: TGTGCCAGCAGCTTGGGGACAGAGCACTATGGCTACACCTTC. This codes for CASSLGTEHYGYTF.